This entry lists 17 T cell receptor beta chains sequenced from one sample in a study of cytomegalovirus exposure and HLA in healthy donors. PCR involved 60 Vbeta and 13 Jbeta primers. The method was immunoSEQ multiplex PCR; TCRdb's version includes in-frame clones alone and lacks a portion of them. The top ten hold roughly 2.1% of the sample, which has roughly 190,000 clones, 77% seen once. Sequencing used PBMCs. The origin of the receptors is a woman aged 25 to 39 in good health and CMV-seropositive.

The chain has TRBV14 and TRBJ2-7, with TRBD1 matching over 10 bases. V shed 3 bases and J 4 bases; nucleotides not matched to a gene: 6. There are 15 residues in the CDR3. Germline V CDR1 and CDR2: SGHDN, FVKESK. The CDR3 reads CASSQLTGGWYEQYF. CDR3 in DNA: TGTGCCAGCAGCCAGCTGACAGGGGGCTGGTACGAGCAGTACTTC.

The rearrangement links TRBV25-1 to TRBJ1-6; perhaps TRBD1 as D (5 bases). With 3 bases removed from V and 11 bases from J, the gap between germline ends came to 14 bases. The CDR3 extends over 14 amino acids. CDR1 is MGHDK and CDR2 is SYGVNS in the germline V gene. The CDR3 nucleotides read TGTGCCAGCAGTGATGGCGACAGAATCGCACCCCTCCACTTT. This encodes CASSDGDRIAPLHF.

This clone has ten or more counts. The rearrangement links TRBV29-1 to TRBJ1-1; 7 bases fit TRBD1. Germline lookup yields CDR1 SQVTM and CDR2 ANQGSEA. J gave up 1 base and V 4 bases, and 3 bases lay outside the gene matches. CDR3 length: 13 amino acids. The CDR3 spells CSVARDRNTEAFF. In DNA form, the CDR3 reads TGCAGCGTTGCCCGGGACAGGAACACTGAAGCTTTCTTT.

The CDR3 DNA reads as TGTGCCAGCAGCTTGGGACAGGAGCTCTACGAGCAGTACTTC. Protein: CASSLGQELYEQYF. The rearrangement links TRBV5-6 to TRBJ2-7, with TRBD1 as a possible D gene (6 bases). Trimming pared 0 bases from V and 3 bases from J, leaving 10 bases between. This CDR3 spans 14 amino acids. Germline V lookup: CDR1 SGHDT, CDR2 YYEEEE.

The chain recombines TRBV4-3 with TRBJ2-1, with D possibly being TRBD2 (5 bases). The V end lost 1 base, the J end lost 7 bases, and 11 bases lay between the germline ends. The CDR3 runs to 14 residues. Germline V CDR1 and CDR2: LGHNA, YSLEER. CDR3 loop: CASSQGRGGNEQFF. CDR3 bases: TGCGCCAGCAGCCAAGGTCGGGGTGGAAATGAGCAGTTCTTC.

The chain is built from TRBV30 and TRBJ2-7, with 11 positions matching TRBD2. Germline lookup yields CDR1 GTSNPN and CDR2 SVGIG (reference sequence). Trimming at V came to 0 bases and at J to 5 bases, leaving 6 bases not matched to a gene. There are 15 residues in the CDR3. CDR3 DNA: TGTGCCTGGAGTGTAGGTAGCGGGGGGGCCCACGAGCAGTACTTC. Translating gives CAWSVGSGGAHEQYF.

This clone was seen more than once but under ten times. The chain is built from TRBV9 and TRBJ1-2; TRBD1 is a possible D gene (6 bases). V lost 4 bases and J lost 2, with 15 bases in between. The CDR3 contains 15 residues. Per the germline V gene, CDR1 is SGDLS and CDR2 is YYNGEE. This CDR3 reads CASSPGTSINYGYTF. Here the CDR3 DNA reads TGTGCCAGCAGCCCCGGGACATCAATCAACTATGGCTACACCTTC.

This sequence joins TRBV7-6 and TRBJ1-1; D gene unclear. CDR1 and CDR2 from the germline V gene are SGHVS and FNYEAQ. V dropped 0 bases and J dropped 2 bases, with 10 bases sitting between them. The CDR3 covers 15 residues. CDR3 in amino acids: CASSLAYGINTEAFF. In DNA, the CDR3 is TGTGCCAGCAGCTTAGCCTACGGGATCAACACTGAAGCTTTCTTT.

This clone came up a few times. The V call is TRBV2, the J call TRBJ1-5, with D possibly matching TRBD1 (5 bases). This CDR3 region has 15 residues. Trimming cost V 4 bases and J 1 base, with 11 bases left between them. Germline CDR1 is SNHLY and CDR2 is FYNNEI. The CDR3 DNA sequence: TGTGCCAGCAGTGGGGGGGAAACAAGCAATCAGCCCCAGCATTTT. Translated: CASSGGETSNQPQHF.

This clone turned up a few times. V usage is TRBV7-2 and J usage is TRBJ1-6; a possible D gene is TRBD1 (6 bases). The germline gives CDR1 SGHTA, CDR2 FQGNSA. The V and J ends lost 3 bases and 3 bases respectively, with 15 bases between them. The CDR3 spans 17 residues. CDR3 sequence reads: CASSLLDSRSYNSPLHF. Here the CDR3 DNA reads TGTGCCAGCAGCTTGCTGGACAGCCGTAGCTATAATTCACCCCTCCACTTT.

This rearrangement joins TRBV19 to TRBJ2-7; 7 bases align to TRBD2. The CDR3 is 12 amino acids. CDR1 LNHDA and CDR2 SQIVND come from the germline V gene (reference sequence). The J segment lost 3 bases and the V segment lost 11 bases, leaving 7 bases of the junction unmatched. Here the CDR3 DNA reads TGTGCCTCCCGGGGGGACTACTACGAGCAGTACTTC. Translated: CASRGDYYEQYF.

The chain recombines TRBV7-2 with TRBJ2-3; 9 nucleotides line up with TRBD2. J was trimmed by 5 bases and V by 6 bases; bases with no gene match: 15. Germline V gene sequence: CDR1 SGHTA, CDR2 FQGNSA. The CDR3 sequence is 17 residues long. The chain's CDR3 is CASSRGSLLAGQDTQYF. DNA of the CDR3: TGTGCCAGCAGTCGAGGGAGTTTGCTAGCGGGGCAAGATACGCAGTATTTT.

This clone occurred once. This rearrangement joins TRBV28 to TRBJ1-5; no definite D call. The germline CDR1 and CDR2 sequences are MDHEN and SYDVKM. The CDR3 extends over 12 amino acids. Trimming left V 8 bases short and J 7 bases short, with 12 bases between. CDR3 in amino acids: CASGLLHQPQHF. In DNA form, the CDR3 reads TGTGCCAGCGGACTTCTACACCAGCCCCAGCATTTT.

The V call is TRBV28, the J call TRBJ2-2; 10 positions match TRBD2. Losses at the gene ends were 5 bases for V and 6 bases for J; bases not matched to a gene: 12. The V gene's germline CDR1 is MDHEN and CDR2 SYDVKM. The CDR3 is 17 amino acids. CDR3 DNA sequence: TGTGCCAGCAGTGAATCGACTAGCGGGTGGGCTTCCGGGGAGCTGTTTTTT. Amino acids: CASSESTSGWASGELFF.

The chain carries TRBV7-9 and TRBJ2-3; tentatively, D is TRBD2 (5 bases). V was clipped by 2 bases and J by 6 bases, with 12 bases between them. This CDR3 has 14 residues. The germline V gene has CDR1 SEHNR and CDR2 FQNEAQ (reference sequence). CDR3 amino acids: CASSLSGYGDTQYF. The DNA for the CDR3 is TGTGCCAGCAGCTTATCGGGGTATGGTGATACGCAGTATTTT.

V and J are TRBV6-5 and TRBJ2-2; 7 nucleotides match TRBD1. The CDR3 runs 13 residues. V trimming: 6 bases; J trimming: 5 bases; junction bases outside the gene matches: 3. The germline V gene has CDR1 MNHEY and CDR2 SVGAGI. The CDR3 reads CASSTGATGELFF. CDR3 DNA: TGTGCCAGCAGCACAGGGGCTACCGGGGAGCTGTTTTTT.

The chain recombines TRBV7-9 with TRBJ1-1; weak D call: TRBD1 (6 bases). The CDR3 covers 12 residues. With 5 bases removed from V and 11 bases from J, the gap between germline ends came to 15 bases. Germline values: CDR1 SEHNR, CDR2 FQNEAQ (reference sequence). CDR3 in amino acids: CASSRYPGAAFF. CDR3 nucleotides: TGTGCCAGCAGCCGGTATCCAGGGGCGGCTTTCTTT.